A selection of T cell receptor beta chains follows, all from one sample in a study of beta chain features in type 1 diabetes. Profiling relied on immunoSEQ multiplex PCR, and the TCRdb table lists in-frame clones only, not all of them. The sample lists 400,000 or so clones; around 9.6% were seen once. Material for sequencing was central memory CD4+ T cells from blood. These receptor sequences come from a man in his thirties or forties with type 1 diabetes. Both conserved end residues are part of each CDR3. A D gene is named only where the DNA matches it firmly. Clone size appears in some rows only: once, few, many, or a class for an expanded clone.

.	TRBV7-9	TRBD1	TRBJ1-2	TGTGCCAGCAGCCCCGACAGGGTCAACTATGGCTACACCTTC	CASSPDRVNYGYTF
.	TRBV6-1	TRBD1	TRBJ2-1	TGTGCCAGCAGTGACAGGGGGAAGGTCTCCTACAATGAGCAGTTCTTC	CASSDRGKVSYNEQFF
many	TRBV5-1	TRBD1	TRBJ1-5	TGCGCCAGCAGCCGGACAGGGCTAGGAGAGCCCCAGCATTTT	CASSRTGLGEPQHF
few	TRBV28	.	TRBJ2-1	TGTGCCAGCAGTTTAAGGACTGAGCAGTTCTTC	CASSLRTEQFF
many	TRBV28	.	TRBJ2-7	TGTGCCAGCAGTTTATTGGTGGTCCACGAGCAGTACTTC	CASSLLVVHEQYF
many	TRBV4-3	TRBD1	TRBJ1-2	TGCGCCAGCAGCCAAGAGGAAGGGGGCCACTATGGCTACACCTTC	CASSQEEGGHYGYTF
.	TRBV7-3	.	TRBJ2-7	TGTGCCAGTGGGGGCAGGTCTGGCGAGCAGTACTTC	CASGGRSGEQYF
few	TRBV5-1	.	TRBJ2-5	TGCGCCAGCAGCTTGGGACAGGCCGAAGAGACCCAGTACTTC	CASSLGQAEETQYF
few	TRBV9	TRBD2	TRBJ2-1	TGTGCCAGCAGCGTAGGACGGGAGGCTCCAAATGAGCAGTTCTTC	CASSVGREAPNEQFF
few	TRBV7-2	.	TRBJ2-7	TGTGCCAGCAGCTTGGAAGTCGGACCGACGAAATACGAGCAGTACTTC	CASSLEVGPTKYEQYF
.	TRBV28	.	TRBJ1-2	TGTGCCAGCAGTTTACAACAGGGATATGGCTACACCTTC	CASSLQQGYGYTF
.	TRBV5-1	TRBD2	TRBJ2-3	TGCGCCAGCAGCTCGGGACTAGCTAGCACAGATACGCAGTATTTT	CASSSGLASTDTQYF
few	TRBV20-1	.	TRBJ2-1	TGCAGTGCTAGAAGGAATGAGCAGTTCTTC	CSARRNEQFF
many	TRBV7-2	.	TRBJ2-7	TGTGCCAGCAGCTTAATTGCAGCTACTTACGAGCAGTACTTC	CASSLIAATYEQYF
few	TRBV15	.	TRBJ2-5	TGTGCCACCAGCAGAGGGCGCGAAGAGACCCAGTACTTC	CATSRGREETQYF
.	TRBV28	TRBD2	TRBJ2-3	TGTGCCAGCGGCACCGGGGGAGGGCCAGATACGCAGTATTTT	CASGTGGGPDTQYF
.	TRBV6-5	.	TRBJ2-3	TGTGCCAGCAGACAGATTAGCACAGATACGCAGTATTTT	CASRQISTDTQYF
few	TRBV29-1	.	TRBJ2-5	TGCAGCGTTGACAGGGCGGCAGAGACCCAGTACTTC	CSVDRAAETQYF
.	TRBV7-2	.	TRBJ2-5	TGTGCCAGCAGCAATTGGAGACAGCAAGAGACCCAGTACTTC	CASSNWRQQETQYF
few	TRBV28	TRBD2	TRBJ2-1	TGTGCCAGCACCACACTGACTAGCGGGAGTTGGGAGTTCTTC	CASTTLTSGSWEFF
few	TRBV7-3	.	TRBJ1-5	TGTGCCAGCAGCTCCCCGGCGGGGGCCTTCATGCATTTT	CASSSPAGAFMHF
few	TRBV5-1	.	TRBJ2-7	TGCGCCAGCAGCTTGGAGGAGGGGAAGCCTGCCGAGCAGTACTTC	CASSLEEGKPAEQYF
.	TRBV14	.	TRBJ2-1	TGTGCCAGCAGCCGGAAAGCTAGCGATGAGCAGTTCTTC	CASSRKASDEQFF
.	TRBV6-1	.	TRBJ2-2	TGTGCCAGCAGTGAAGTTCAACTAGCGAACACCGGGGAGCTGTTTTTT	CASSEVQLANTGELFF
few	TRBV4-2	.	TRBJ1-3	TGTGCCAGCAGCCAAGCTTCTGGAGACAGCCGCGGAAACACCATATATTTT	CASSQASGDSRGNTIYF
few	TRBV5-1	.	TRBJ2-3	TGCGCCAGCAGCTTGCGGGTAGTGGCAGATACGCAGTATTTT	CASSLRVVADTQYF
.	TRBV5-1	.	TRBJ2-5	TGCGCCAGCAGCCTTCAACAGTACCAAGAGACCCAGTACTTC	CASSLQQYQETQYF
.	TRBV5-4	.	TRBJ1-2	TGTGCCAGCAGCCCGTGGACAGCTAACTATGGCTACACCTTC	CASSPWTANYGYTF
.	TRBV28	TRBD1	TRBJ1-4	TGTGCCAGCAGACCGACAGGGTCAAGGCAATTTTTTTATGAAAAACTGTTTTTT	CASRPTGSRQFFYEKLFF
.	TRBV11-2	.	TRBJ2-3	TGTGCCAGCAGCTCAGGACGGGTGAGCACAGATACGCAGTATTTT	CASSSGRVSTDTQYF
.	TRBV2	.	TRBJ1-1	TGTGCCAGCAGTGATCCGGGGGCGTACACTGAAGCTTTCTTT	CASSDPGAYTEAFF